The rows below give T cell receptor beta chains drawn from one sample of a study of blood T cell repertoires in COVID-19. TCRdb's table, derived via immunoSEQ multiplex PCR, lists solely in-frame clones and lacks some. This sample has approximately 130,000 clones, with around 86% found just once. Sequenced material: peripheral blood. These TCRs come from a middle-aged man with active or convalescent COVID-19. Each CDR3 is given with its conserved first and last residue. A clone size is listed for some rows: how often the clone was seen (once, few, many), or a class if it is expanded.

clone_size: once; v_call: TRBV6-5; cdr3_aa: CASSNTGLEQYF
clone_size: .; v_call: TRBV5-1; cdr3_aa: CASSAGGSGVQETQYF
clone_size: .; v_call: TRBV13; cdr3_aa: CASSFTGTYEQYF
clone_size: once; v_call: TRBV6-2/TRBV6-3; cdr3_aa: CASSSGLVGRNEQFF
clone_size: .; v_call: TRBV3-1/TRBV3-2; cdr3_aa: CASSWSGAADTQYF
clone_size: .; v_call: TRBV20-1; cdr3_aa: CSARSGHEQYF
clone_size: few; v_call: TRBV6-5; cdr3_aa: CASRGYSAVGELFF
clone_size: .; v_call: TRBV7-2; cdr3_aa: CASSLSAGSSYEQYF
clone_size: .; v_call: TRBV3-1/TRBV3-2; cdr3_aa: CASSQGPRSGRDEQFF
clone_size: .; v_call: TRBV3-1/TRBV3-2; cdr3_aa: CASSRTGGDTQYF
clone_size: .; v_call: TRBV6-1; cdr3_aa: CASSDLGTGRGYEQYF
clone_size: .; v_call: TRBV18; cdr3_aa: CASSREGEDSPLHF
clone_size: .; v_call: TRBV6-5; cdr3_aa: CASSPNSPNQPQHF
clone_size: .; v_call: TRBV18; cdr3_aa: CASSPSVAGGEQPQHF
clone_size: once; v_call: TRBV9; cdr3_aa: CASSGPGVVNEQFF
clone_size: .; v_call: TRBV6-6; cdr3_aa: CASSALWRDHEQYF